This T cell receptor beta chain was profiled in a study of shared clonotypes between healthy human individuals. As for the study in general: Donor ages ranged 18 to 49 years: a couple of women, a few men.

Authors' processing steps: Filtering differed since immunoSEQ provided only junctions, with no quality scores. TCRdb's table, derived via immunoSEQ multiplex PCR, lists solely in-frame clones and lacks some. That table furnishes V, J and clone size, whereas the DNA furnished D and trimming. Of 530,000 or so clones listed, around 79% are singletons. In unsorted samples, genomic DNA was obtained using about 90 million PBMCs. Trimming took 0 bases from V and 7 from J; bases not matched to a gene: 3. Germline values: CDR1 LNHNV, CDR2 YYDKDF (reference sequence). The CDR3 length is 16 residues. The chain is built from TRBV15 and TRBJ2-1; TRBD2 matches at 13 bases. The sequenced sample was PBMCs. The source of this sequence is a woman in her 40s in good health. Some clones in this sample may be carry-over from other donors' samples. CDR3 sequence reads: CATSRDGLAGENEQFF. CDR3 coding DNA: TGTGCCACCAGCAGAGATGGACTAGCGGGAGAGAATGAGCAGTTCTTC.